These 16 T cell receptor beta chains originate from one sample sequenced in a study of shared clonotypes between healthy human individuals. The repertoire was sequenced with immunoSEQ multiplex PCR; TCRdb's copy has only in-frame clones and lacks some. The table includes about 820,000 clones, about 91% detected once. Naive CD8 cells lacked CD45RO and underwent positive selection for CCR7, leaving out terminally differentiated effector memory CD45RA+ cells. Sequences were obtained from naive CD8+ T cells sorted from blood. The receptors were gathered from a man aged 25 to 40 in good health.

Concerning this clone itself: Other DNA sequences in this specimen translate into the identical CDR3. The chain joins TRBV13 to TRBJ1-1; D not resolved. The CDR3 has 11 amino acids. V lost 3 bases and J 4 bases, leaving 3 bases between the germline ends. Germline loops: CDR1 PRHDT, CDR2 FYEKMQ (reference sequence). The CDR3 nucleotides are TGTGCCAGCAGCTTGGGCACTGAAGCTTTCTTT. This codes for CASSLGTEAFF.

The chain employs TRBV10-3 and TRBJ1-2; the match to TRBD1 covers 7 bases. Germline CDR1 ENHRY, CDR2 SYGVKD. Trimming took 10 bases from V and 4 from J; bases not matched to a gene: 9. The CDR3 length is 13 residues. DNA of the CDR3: TGTGCCACCCGGGACAGTACGCTCTATGGCTACACCTTC. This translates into CATRDSTLYGYTF.

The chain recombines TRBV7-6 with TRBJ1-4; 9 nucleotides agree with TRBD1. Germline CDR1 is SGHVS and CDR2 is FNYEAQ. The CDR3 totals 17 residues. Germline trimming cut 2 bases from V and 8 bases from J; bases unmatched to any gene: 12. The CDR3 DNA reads TGTGCCAGCAGCTTATTCGGCGGTTCGGACAGGGGCGAAAAACTGTTTTTT. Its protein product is CASSLFGGSDRGEKLFF.

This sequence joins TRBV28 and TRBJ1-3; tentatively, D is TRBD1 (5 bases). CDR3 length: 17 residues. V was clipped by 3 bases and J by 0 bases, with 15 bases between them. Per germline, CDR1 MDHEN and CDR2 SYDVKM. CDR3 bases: TGTGCCAGCAGTTTGGGGCCCGACAGCAGCTCTGGAAACACCATATATTTT. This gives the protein CASSLGPDSSSGNTIYF.

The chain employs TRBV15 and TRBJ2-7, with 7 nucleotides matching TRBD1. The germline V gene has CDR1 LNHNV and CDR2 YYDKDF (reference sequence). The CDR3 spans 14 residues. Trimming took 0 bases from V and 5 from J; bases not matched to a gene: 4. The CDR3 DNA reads TGTGCCACCAGCAGAGATAACACAGGGGACGAGCAGTACTTC. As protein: CATSRDNTGDEQYF.

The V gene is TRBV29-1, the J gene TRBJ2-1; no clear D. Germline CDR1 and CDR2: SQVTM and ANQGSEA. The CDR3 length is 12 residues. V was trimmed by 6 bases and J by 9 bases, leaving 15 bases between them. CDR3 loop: CSVADEESEQFF. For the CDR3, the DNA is TGCAGCGTGGCGGACGAGGAAAGTGAGCAGTTCTTC.

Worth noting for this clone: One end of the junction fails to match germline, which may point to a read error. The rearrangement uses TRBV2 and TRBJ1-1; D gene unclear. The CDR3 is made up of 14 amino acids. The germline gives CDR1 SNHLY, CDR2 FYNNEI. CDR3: CASREDTMNTEAFF. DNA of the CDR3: TGTGCCAGCAGGGAAGACACGATGAACACTGAAGCTTTCTTT.

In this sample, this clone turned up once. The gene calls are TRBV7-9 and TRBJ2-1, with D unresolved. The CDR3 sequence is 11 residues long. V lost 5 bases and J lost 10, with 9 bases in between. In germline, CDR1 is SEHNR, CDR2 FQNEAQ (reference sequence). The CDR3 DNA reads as TGTGCCAGCAGCGCCGTAGGGGAGCAGTTCTTC. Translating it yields CASSAVGEQFF.

The CDR3 DNA reads as TGCGCCAGCAGCCAAGATTTGGGGCCGCTAGCGGGAACAGGGGAGACCCAGTACTTC. It translates to CASSQDLGPLAGTGETQYF. The gene calls are TRBV4-1 and TRBJ2-5; 9 nucleotides match TRBD2. Trimming removed 0 bases from V and 5 bases from J; junction bases left unmatched: 16. The CDR3 spans 19 residues. Germline loops: CDR1 MGHRA, CDR2 YSYEKL.

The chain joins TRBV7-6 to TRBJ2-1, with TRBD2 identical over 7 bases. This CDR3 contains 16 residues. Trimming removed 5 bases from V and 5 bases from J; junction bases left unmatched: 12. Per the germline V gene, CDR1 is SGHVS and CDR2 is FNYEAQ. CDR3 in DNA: TGTGCCAGCAGCCAAACGGTGGGAGGGCCAGACAATGAGCAGTTCTTC. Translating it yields CASSQTVGGPDNEQFF.

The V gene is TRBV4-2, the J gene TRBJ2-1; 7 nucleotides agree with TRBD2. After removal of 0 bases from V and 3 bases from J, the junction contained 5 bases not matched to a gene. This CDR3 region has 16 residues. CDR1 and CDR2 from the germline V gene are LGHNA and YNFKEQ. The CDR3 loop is CASSQDGGIGYNEQFF. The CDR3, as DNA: TGTGCCAGCAGCCAAGACGGGGGGATCGGCTACAATGAGCAGTTCTTC.

The DNA of the CDR3 is TGCGCCAGCAGCCTGACTAGCGGGAGTACCCACGAGCAGTACTTC. This sequence encodes CASSLTSGSTHEQYF. The genes are TRBV4-1 and TRBJ2-7; TRBD2 agrees at 12 bases. CDR1 is MGHRA and CDR2 is YSYEKL in the germline V gene. The junction had 6 bases not matched to a gene; V was cut back by 4 bases and J by 5 bases. The CDR3 runs 15 residues.

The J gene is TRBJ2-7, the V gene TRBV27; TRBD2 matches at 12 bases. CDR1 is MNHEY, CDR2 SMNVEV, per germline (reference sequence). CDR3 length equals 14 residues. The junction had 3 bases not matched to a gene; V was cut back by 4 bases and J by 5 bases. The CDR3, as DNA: TGTGCCAGCAGTTACGGACTAGCGGGAAACGAGCAGTACTTC. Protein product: CASSYGLAGNEQYF.

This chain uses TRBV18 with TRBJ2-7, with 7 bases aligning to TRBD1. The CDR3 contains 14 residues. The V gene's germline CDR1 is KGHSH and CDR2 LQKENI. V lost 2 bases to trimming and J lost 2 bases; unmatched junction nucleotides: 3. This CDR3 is CASSPYRGTYEQYF. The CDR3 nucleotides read TGTGCCAGCTCACCATACAGGGGAACCTACGAGCAGTACTTC.

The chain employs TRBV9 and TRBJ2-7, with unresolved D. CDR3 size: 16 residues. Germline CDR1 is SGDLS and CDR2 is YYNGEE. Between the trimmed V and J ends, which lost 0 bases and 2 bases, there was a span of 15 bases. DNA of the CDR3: TGTGCCAGCAGCGTAGGTTCGGCACCCTGGACCTACGAGCAGTACTTC. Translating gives CASSVGSAPWTYEQYF.

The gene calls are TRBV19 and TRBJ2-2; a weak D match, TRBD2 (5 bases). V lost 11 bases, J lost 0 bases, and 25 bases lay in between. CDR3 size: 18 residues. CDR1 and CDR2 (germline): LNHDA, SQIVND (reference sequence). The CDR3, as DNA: TGTGCCTACAGTACCCACCATGTTCAGCGGACGAACACCGGGGAGCTGTTTTTT. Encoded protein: CAYSTHHVQRTNTGELFF.